The sequence of this T cell receptor (beta chain) was determined in a study of breast tumors, draining lymph nodes, adjacent tissues. This clonotype was seen at least ten times. Its specificity is unknown. The CDR3 is made up of 22 amino acids. Germline V gene sequence: CDR1 SNHLY, CDR2 FYNNEI. V was cut by 6 bases and J by 1 base, with 37 bases left in between. Findings of the study overall: That most tumor T cells come from lymph nodes remained unproven. Tumor TCR diversity was below lymph nodes but above nontumor tissue. Most tumor T cells seemingly derive from lymph node, then expand in tumor.

TCRdb itself ran the multiplex PCR reads through MiXCR, one entry per CDR3 protein. The sample lists some 150,000 distinct CDR3 sequences, about 33% seen once, with over 3.5% in the top ten. Samples came from axillary lymph nodes draining the breast cancer. The specimen was axillary lymph node tissue. The chain employs TRBV2 and TRBJ2-7; D gene ambiguous. The receptor was isolated from a female donor with breast cancer. Some clones in this sample may be carry-over from other donors' samples. CDR3 amino acids: CASRIGPASHPVGIPDSYEQYF. The CDR3 DNA reads TGTGCCAGCAGGATCGGACCCGCTAGTCACCCCGTAGGCATTCCAGATTCCTACGAGCAGTACTTC.